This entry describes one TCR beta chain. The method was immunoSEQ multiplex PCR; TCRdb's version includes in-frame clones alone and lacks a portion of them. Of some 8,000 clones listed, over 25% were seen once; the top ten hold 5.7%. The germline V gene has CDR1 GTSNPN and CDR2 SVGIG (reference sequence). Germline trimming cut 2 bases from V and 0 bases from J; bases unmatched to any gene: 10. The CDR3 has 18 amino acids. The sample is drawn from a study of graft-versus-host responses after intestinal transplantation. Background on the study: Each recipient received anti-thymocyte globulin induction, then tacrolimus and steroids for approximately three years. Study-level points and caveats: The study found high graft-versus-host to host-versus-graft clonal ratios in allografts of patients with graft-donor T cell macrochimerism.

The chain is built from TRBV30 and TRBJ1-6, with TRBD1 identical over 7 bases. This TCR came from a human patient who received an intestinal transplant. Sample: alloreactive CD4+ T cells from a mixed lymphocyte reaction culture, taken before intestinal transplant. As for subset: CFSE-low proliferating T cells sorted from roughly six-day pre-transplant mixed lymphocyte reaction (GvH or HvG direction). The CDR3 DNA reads TGTGCCTGGAGTCTTCTCCCGGGACAGAGCTCCTATAATTCACCCCTCCACTTT. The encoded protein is CAWSLLPGQSSYNSPLHF.